This TCR beta chain derives from a study of shared clonotypes between healthy human individuals. Donors comprised healthy HIV-negative adults lacking recent acute infections or vaccinations. This table comes from immunoSEQ multiplex PCR, and its TCRdb copy is limited to in-frame clones, with some not included. The data hold millions of clones, with 85% to 95% observed a single time. Whole-study findings and limits: Compared with clonotypes that all four donors shared, non-shared clonotypes had lower generation probabilities.

This clone has only one observation. No antigen is known for it. The germline gives CDR1 SEHNR, CDR2 FQNEAQ (reference sequence). The CDR3 extends over 14 amino acids. Trimming removed 6 bases from V and 2 bases from J, with 11 bases in between. The receptor comes from a man in his late teens or twenties in good health. This chain connects TRBV7-9 to TRBJ1-3, with D perhaps matching TRBD1 (5 bases). The sequencing sample was made of naive CD4+ T cells sorted from blood. Indicated subset: CD45RA+ positively selected. CDR3 loop: CASRDRVAGNTIYF. CDR3 nucleotide sequence: TGTGCCAGCAGAGACAGAGTGGCTGGAAACACCATATATTTT. The full variable domain, with the rest looked up from reference TRBV7-9 and TRBJ1-3, is DTGVSQNPRHKITKRGQNVTFRCDPISEHNRLYWYRQTLGQGPEFLTYFQNEAQLEKSRLLSDRFSAERPKGSFSTLEIQRTEQGDSAMYLCASRDRVAGNTIYFGEGSWLTVV.